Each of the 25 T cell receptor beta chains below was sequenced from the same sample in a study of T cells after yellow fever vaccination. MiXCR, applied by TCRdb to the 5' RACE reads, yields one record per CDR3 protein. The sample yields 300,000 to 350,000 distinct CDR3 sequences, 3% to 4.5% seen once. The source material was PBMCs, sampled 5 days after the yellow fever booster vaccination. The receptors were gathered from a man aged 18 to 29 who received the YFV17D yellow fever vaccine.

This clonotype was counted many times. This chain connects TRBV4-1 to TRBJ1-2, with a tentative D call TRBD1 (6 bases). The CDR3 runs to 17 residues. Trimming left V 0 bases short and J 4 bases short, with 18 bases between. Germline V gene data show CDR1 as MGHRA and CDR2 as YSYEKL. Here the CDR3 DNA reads TGCGCCAGCAGCCAAGATCCGGGGGCAGGGACCACCTATGGCTACACCTTC. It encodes CASSQDPGAGTTYGYTF.

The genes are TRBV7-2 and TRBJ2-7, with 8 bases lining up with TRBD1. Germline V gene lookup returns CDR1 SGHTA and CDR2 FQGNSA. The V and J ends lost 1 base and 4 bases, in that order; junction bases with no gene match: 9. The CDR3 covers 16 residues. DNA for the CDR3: TGTGCCAGCAGCTTAGGGACAGGGATGTTTTGGTACGAGCAGTACTTC. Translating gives CASSLGTGMFWYEQYF.

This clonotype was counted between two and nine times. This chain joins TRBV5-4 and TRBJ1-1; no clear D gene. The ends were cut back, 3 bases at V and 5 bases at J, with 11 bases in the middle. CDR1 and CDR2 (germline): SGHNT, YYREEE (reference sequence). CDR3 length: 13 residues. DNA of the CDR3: TGTGCCAGCAGCTCAAGTCCGGGGACTGAAGCTTTCTTT. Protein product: CASSSSPGTEAFF.

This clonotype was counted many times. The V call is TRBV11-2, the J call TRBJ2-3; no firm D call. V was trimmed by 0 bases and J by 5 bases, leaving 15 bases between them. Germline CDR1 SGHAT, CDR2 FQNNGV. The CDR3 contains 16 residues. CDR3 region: CASSLDRSPEQDTQYF. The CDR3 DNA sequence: TGTGCCAGCAGCTTAGATCGGAGTCCTGAGCAAGATACGCAGTATTTT.

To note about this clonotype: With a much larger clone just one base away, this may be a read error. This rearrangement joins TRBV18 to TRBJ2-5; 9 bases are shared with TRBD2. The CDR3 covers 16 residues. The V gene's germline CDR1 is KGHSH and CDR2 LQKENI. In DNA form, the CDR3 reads TGTGCCAGATCACCAGGGAGACTAGCGGTACAAGAGACCCAGTACTTC. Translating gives CARSPGRLAVQETQYF.

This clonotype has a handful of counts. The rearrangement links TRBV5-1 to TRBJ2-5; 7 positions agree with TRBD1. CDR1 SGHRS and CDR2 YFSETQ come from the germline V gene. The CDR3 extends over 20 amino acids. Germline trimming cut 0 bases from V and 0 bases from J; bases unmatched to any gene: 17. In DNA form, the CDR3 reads TGCGCCAGCAGCTTGGCGCACAGGGGAACATACCGGGCGGACCAAGAGACCCAGTACTTC. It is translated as CASSLAHRGTYRADQETQYF.

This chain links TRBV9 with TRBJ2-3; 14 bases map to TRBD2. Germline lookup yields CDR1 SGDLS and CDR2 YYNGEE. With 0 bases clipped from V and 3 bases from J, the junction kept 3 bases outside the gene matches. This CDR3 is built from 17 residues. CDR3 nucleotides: TGTGCCAGCAGCGTAGACGGACTAGCGGGGGGAACAGATACGCAGTATTTT. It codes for CASSVDGLAGGTDTQYF.

CDR3 residues: CASSVDAGLSTGAEAFF. CDR3 nucleotide sequence: TGTGCCAGCAGCGTAGATGCAGGCTTATCAACAGGGGCTGAAGCTTTCTTT. The J gene is TRBJ1-1, the V gene TRBV9, with 7 bases matching TRBD1. J lost 6 bases, V lost 0 bases, and 14 bases had no gene match. This CDR3 region has 17 residues. Germline V gene sequence: CDR1 SGDLS, CDR2 YYNGEE.

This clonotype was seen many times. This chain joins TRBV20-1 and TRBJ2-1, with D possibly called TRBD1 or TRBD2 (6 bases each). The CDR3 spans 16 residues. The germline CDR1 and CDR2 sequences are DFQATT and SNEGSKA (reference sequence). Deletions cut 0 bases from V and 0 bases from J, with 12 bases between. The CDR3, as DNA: TGCAGTGCTAGAGATGAGGGGGGATACTCCTACAATGAGCAGTTCTTC. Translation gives CSARDEGGYSYNEQFF.

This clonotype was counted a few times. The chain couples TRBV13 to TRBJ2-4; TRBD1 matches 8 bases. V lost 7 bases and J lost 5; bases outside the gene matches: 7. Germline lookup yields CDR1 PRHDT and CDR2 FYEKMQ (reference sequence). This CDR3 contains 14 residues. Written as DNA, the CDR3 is TGTGCCAGCATCCCTGCGGACAGGGAAAACATTCAGTACTTC. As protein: CASIPADRENIQYF.

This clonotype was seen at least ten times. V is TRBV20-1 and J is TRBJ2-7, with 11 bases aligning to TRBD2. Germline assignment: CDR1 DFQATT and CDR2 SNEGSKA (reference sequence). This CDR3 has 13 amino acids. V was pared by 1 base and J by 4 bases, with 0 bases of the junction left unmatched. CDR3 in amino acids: CSARGLAGYEQYF. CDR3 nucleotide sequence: TGCAGTGCTAGAGGACTAGCGGGGTACGAGCAGTACTTC.

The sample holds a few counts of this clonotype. The chain's CDR3 is CASSLVGGGTDTQYF. The CDR3 region has the DNA TGTGCCAGCAGCTTAGTGGGGGGCGGCACAGATACGCAGTATTTT. J is TRBJ2-3 and V is TRBV11-2; D tentatively fits TRBD1 or TRBD2 (6 bases each). The CDR3 sequence is 15 residues long. V was cut by 1 base and J by 1 base, with 9 bases left in between. CDR1 and CDR2 from the germline V gene are SGHAT and FQNNGV. Looking up the rest from reference TRBV11-2 and TRBJ2-3 gives the full variable domain: EAGVAQSPRYKIIEKRQSVAFWCNPISGHATLYWYQQILGQGPKLLIQFQNNGVVDDSQLPKDRFSAERLKGVDSTLKIQPAKLEDSAVYLCASSLVGGGTDTQYFGPGTRLTVL.

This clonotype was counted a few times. This CDR3 reads CASSVGTYNEQFF. The CDR3 DNA follows: TGTGCCAGCAGCGTAGGGACCTACAATGAGCAGTTCTTC. V gene TRBV9 combines with J gene TRBJ2-1; D is unresolved. CDR3 size: 13 residues. Germline V gives CDR1 SGDLS, CDR2 YYNGEE. The V and J ends lost 0 bases and 2 bases respectively, with 3 bases between them.

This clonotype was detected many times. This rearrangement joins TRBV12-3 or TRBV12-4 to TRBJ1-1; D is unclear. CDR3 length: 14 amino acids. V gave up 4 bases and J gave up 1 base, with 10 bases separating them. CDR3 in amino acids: CASSSADSNTEAFF. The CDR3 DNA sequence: TGTGCCAGCAGTTCAGCAGATTCGAACACTGAAGCTTTCTTT.

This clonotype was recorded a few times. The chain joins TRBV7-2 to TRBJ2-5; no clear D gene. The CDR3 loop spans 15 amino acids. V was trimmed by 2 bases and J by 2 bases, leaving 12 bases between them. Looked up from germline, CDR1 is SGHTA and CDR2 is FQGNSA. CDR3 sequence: CASSLYKMVQETQYF. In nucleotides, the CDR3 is TGTGCCAGCAGCTTATATAAAATGGTACAAGAGACCCAGTACTTC.

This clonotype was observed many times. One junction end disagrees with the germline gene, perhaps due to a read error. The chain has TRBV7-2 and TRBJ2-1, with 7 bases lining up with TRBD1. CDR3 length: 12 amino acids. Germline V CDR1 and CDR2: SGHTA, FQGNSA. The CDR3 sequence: CASSLRGQGAYF. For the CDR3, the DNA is TGTGCCAGCAGCTTAAGGGGGCAGGGTGCCTACTTC.

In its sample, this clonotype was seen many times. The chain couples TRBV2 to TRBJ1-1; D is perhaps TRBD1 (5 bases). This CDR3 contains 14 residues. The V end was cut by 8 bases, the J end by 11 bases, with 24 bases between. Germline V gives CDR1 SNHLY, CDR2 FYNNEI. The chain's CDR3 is CASALPGRLVRAFF. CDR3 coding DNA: TGTGCCAGCGCTCTTCCGGGACGCCTGGTCCGGGCTTTCTTT.

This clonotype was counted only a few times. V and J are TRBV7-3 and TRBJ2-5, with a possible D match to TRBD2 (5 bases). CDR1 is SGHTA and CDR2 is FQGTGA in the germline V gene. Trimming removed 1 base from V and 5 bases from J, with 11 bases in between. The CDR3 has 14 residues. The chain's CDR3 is CASSLMGVAETQYF. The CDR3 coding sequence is TGTGCCAGCAGCTTAATGGGAGTGGCTGAGACCCAGTACTTC.

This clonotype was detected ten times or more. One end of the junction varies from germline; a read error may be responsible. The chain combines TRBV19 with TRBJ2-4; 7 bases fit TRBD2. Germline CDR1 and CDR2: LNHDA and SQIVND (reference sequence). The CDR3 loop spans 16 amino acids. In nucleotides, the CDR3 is TGTGCCAGCAGTATGTTGGGCGGGGGAGCCAAAAACATTCAGTACTTC. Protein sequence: CASSMLGGGAKNIQYF.

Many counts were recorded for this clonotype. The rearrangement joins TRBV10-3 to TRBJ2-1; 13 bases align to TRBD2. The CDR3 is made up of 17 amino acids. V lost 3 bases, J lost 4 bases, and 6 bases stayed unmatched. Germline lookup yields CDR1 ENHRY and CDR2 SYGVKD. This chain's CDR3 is CAISEAGTSGVYNEQFF. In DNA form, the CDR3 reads TGTGCCATCAGTGAAGCCGGGACTAGCGGGGTTTACAATGAGCAGTTCTTC.

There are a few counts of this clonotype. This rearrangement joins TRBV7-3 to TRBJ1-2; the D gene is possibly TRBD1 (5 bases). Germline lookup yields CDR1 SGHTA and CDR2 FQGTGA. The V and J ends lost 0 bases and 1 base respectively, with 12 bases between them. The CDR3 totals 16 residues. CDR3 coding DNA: TGTGCCAGCAGCTTAACCGCGGCAGGGCGTAACTATGGCTACACCTTC. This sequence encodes CASSLTAAGRNYGYTF.

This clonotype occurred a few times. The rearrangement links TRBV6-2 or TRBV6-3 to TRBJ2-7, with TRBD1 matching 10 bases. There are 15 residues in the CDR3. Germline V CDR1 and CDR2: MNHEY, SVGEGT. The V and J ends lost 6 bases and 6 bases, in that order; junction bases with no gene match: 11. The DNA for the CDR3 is TGTGCCAGCAGGCGCCGGGGACAGGGGAACGGCGAGCAGTACGTC. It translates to CASRRRGQGNGEQYV.

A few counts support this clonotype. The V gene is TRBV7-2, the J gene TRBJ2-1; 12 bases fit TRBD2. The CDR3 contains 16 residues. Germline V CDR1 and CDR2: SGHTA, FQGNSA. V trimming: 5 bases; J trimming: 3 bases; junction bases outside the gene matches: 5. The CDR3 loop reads CASSQASGGVYNEQFF. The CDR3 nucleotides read TGTGCCAGCAGCCAAGCTAGCGGGGGGGTCTACAATGAGCAGTTCTTC.

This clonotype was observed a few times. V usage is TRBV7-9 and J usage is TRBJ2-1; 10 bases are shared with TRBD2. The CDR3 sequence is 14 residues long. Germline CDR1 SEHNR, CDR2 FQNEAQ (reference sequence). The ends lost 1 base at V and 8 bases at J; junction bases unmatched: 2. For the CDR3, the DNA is TGTGCCAGCAGCTTAGTAGCGGGGGGCTATGAGCAGTTCTTC. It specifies CASSLVAGGYEQFF.

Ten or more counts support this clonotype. The CDR3 DNA is TGTGCCAGCAGCGTACAAGAGACCCAGTACTTC. This encodes CASSVQETQYF. The chain uses TRBV11-2 and TRBJ2-5; D unresolved. The CDR3 sequence is 11 residues long. The V and J ends lost 5 bases and 2 bases respectively, with 3 bases between them. CDR1 is SGHAT and CDR2 is FQNNGV in the germline V gene.